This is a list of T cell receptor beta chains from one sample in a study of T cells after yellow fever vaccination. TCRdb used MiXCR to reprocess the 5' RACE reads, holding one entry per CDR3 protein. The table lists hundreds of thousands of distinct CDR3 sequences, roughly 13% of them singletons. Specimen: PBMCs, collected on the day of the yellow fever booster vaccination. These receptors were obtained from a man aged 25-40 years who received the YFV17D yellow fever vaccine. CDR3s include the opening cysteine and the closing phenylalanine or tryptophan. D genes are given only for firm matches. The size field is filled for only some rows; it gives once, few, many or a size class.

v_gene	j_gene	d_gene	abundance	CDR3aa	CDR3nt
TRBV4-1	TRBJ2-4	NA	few	CASSQRTLADIQYF	TGCGCCAGCAGCCAAAGGACTCTAGCAGACATTCAGTACTTC
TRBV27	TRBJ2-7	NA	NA	CASRPPTPTYEQYF	TGTGCCAGCAGGCCCCCAACACCGACCTACGAGCAGTACTTC
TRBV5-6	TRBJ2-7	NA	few	CASSLGASREQYF	TGTGCCAGCAGCTTGGGAGCCTCCCGCGAGCAGTACTTC
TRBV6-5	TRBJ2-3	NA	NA	CASSYSGTLNTDTQYF	TGTGCCAGCAGTTATTCCGGGACACTAAACACAGATACGCAGTATTTT
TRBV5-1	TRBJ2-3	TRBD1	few	CASSPGQRADTQYF	TGCGCCAGCAGCCCGGGACAGAGGGCAGATACGCAGTATTTT
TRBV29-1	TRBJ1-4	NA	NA	CSVGSGREVLFF	TGCAGCGTTGGATCCGGAAGGGAGGTACTGTTTTTT
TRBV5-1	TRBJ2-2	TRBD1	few	CASSFRTGRDTGELFF	TGCGCCAGCAGCTTTCGGACAGGGCGGGACACCGGGGAGCTGTTTTTT
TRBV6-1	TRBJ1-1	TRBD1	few	CASRTGTGGTEAFF	TGTGCCAGCAGGACCGGGACAGGGGGCACTGAAGCTTTCTTT
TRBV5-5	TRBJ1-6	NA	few	CASSWGGGVPSPLHF	TGTGCCAGCAGCTGGGGTGGAGGGGTACCTTCACCCCTCCACTTT
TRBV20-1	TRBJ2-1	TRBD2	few	CSAKGLADRFF	TGCAGTGCTAAAGGACTAGCAGATAGGTTCTTC
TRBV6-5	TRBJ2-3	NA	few	CASSYYGEYTDTQYF	TGTGCCAGCAGTTACTATGGGGAGTACACAGATACGCAGTATTTT
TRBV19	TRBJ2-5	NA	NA	CASARGRLETQYF	TGTGCCAGCGCGAGAGGGCGGTTGGAGACCCAGTACTTC
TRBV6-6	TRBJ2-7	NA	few	CASKGRAVYEQYF	TGTGCCAGCAAAGGGCGTGCCGTTTACGAGCAGTACTTC
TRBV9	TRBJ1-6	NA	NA	CASSVGGSSYNSPLHF	TGTGCCAGCAGCGTAGGGGGGAGCTCCTATAATTCACCCCTCCACTTT
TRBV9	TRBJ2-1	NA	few	CASSVKSSVNNEQFF	TGTGCCAGCAGCGTCAAATCTAGCGTAAACAATGAGCAGTTCTTC
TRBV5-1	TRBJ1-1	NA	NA	CASSGGGGQNTEAFF	TGCGCCAGCAGCGGGGGCGGGGGACAGAACACTGAAGCTTTCTTT
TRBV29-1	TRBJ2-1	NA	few	CSVALGPSSRGEQFF	TGCAGCGTGGCCCTGGGACCTAGCTCGAGAGGTGAGCAGTTCTTC
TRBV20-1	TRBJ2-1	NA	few	CSAKQGGHEQFF	TGCAGTGCGAAACAAGGGGGGCATGAGCAGTTCTTC
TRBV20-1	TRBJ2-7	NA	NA	CSASRGSRGRYEQYF	TGCAGTGCTAGTAGGGGGTCGCGAGGCCGCTACGAGCAGTACTTC
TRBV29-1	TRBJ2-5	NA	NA	CSARRVGQETQYF	TGCAGCGCTAGAAGGGTAGGGCAAGAGACCCAGTACTTC
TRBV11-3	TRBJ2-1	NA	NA	CASSPKVGRSNEQFF	TGTGCCAGCAGCCCGAAGGTCGGGAGAAGCAATGAGCAGTTCTTC
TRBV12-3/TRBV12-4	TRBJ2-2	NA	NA	CASTSLTRAELFF	TGTGCCAGCACCTCCCTTACTCGGGCGGAGCTGTTTTTT
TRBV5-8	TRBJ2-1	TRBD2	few	CASSPGLAGLGDNEQFF	TGTGCCAGCAGCCCCGGACTAGCGGGACTGGGGGACAATGAGCAGTTCTTC
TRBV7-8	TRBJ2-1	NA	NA	CASRELAPRANEQFF	TGTGCCAGCAGGGAGCTAGCGCCTAGAGCGAATGAGCAGTTCTTC
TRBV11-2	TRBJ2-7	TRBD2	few	CASSLRLASGRKTYEQYF	TGTGCCAGCAGCTTAAGGTTGGCTAGCGGGAGGAAAACCTACGAGCAGTACTTC
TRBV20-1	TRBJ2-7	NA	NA	CSALDSVGSYEQYF	TGCAGTGCCCTCGACTCCGTTGGGTCCTACGAGCAGTACTTC
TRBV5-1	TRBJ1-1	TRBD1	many	CASSLTTGLNTEAFF	TGCGCCAGCAGCTTGACGACAGGGCTGAACACTGAAGCTTTCTTT
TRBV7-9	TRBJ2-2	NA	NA	CASSTDQNTGELFF	TGTGCCAGCAGCACTGACCAGAACACCGGGGAGCTGTTTTTT
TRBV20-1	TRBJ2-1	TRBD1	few	CSARDSGQGHNEQFF	TGCAGTGCTAGAGATAGCGGACAGGGGCACAATGAGCAGTTCTTC
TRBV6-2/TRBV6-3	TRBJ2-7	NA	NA	CASRETEGPLYEQYF	TGTGCCAGCAGAGAGACAGAAGGCCCCCTGTACGAGCAGTACTTC
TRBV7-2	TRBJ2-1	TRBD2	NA	CASSTPGLAGGSEQFF	TGTGCCAGCAGCACTCCGGGACTAGCGGGAGGGTCCGAGCAGTTCTTC
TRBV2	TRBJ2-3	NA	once	CASRPRQTDTQYF	TGTGCCAGCAGACCCCGACAGACAGATACGCAGTATTTT
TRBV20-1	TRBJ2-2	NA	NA	CSARKNTGELFF	TGCAGTGCTAGAAAAAACACCGGGGAGCTGTTTTTT
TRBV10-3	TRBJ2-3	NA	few	CAIRGDPDTQYF	TGTGCCATCAGGGGGGACCCAGATACGCAGTATTTT
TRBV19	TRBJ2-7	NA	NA	CASTHRGGSPYEQYF	TGTGCCAGTACCCACCGAGGGGGGTCTCCGTACGAGCAGTACTTC
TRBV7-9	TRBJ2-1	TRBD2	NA	CASSLSSAGGGEQFF	TGTGCCAGCAGCTTAAGTTCCGCGGGAGGGGGTGAGCAGTTCTTC
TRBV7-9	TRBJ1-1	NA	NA	CASSVTGGTNTEAFF	TGTGCCAGCAGCGTGACCGGGGGGACGAACACTGAAGCTTTCTTT
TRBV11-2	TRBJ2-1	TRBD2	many	CASSLGRGSSYNEQFF	TGTGCCAGCAGCTTAGGACGCGGGAGCTCCTACAATGAGCAGTTCTTC
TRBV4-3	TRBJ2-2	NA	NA	CASSMGTTGDGELFF	TGCGCCAGCAGCATGGGGACCACGGGGGACGGGGAGCTGTTTTTT
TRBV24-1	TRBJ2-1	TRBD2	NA	CATSLGGTSTNEQFF	TGTGCCACCAGCCTTGGCGGGACTAGCACCAATGAGCAGTTCTTC
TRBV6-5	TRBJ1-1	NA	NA	CASSYSGTNTEAFF	TGTGCCAGCAGTTACTCCGGGACGAACACTGAAGCTTTCTTT
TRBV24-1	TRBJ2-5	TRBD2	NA	CATSEFSGSTETQYF	TGTGCCACCAGTGAGTTTAGCGGGAGTACGGAGACCCAGTACTTC
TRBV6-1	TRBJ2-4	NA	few	CASSKKPDKNIQYF	TGTGCCAGCAGCAAAAAACCGGACAAAAACATTCAGTACTTC
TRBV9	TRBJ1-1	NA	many	CASSVGGSTEAFF	TGTGCCAGCAGCGTAGGTGGAAGCACTGAAGCTTTCTTT
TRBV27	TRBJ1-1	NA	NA	CASSWGAGNTEAFF	TGTGCCAGCAGTTGGGGGGCCGGGAACACTGAAGCTTTCTTT
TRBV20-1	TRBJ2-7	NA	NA	CSATGTYSSYEQYF	TGCAGTGCCACCGGGACATACAGCTCCTACGAGCAGTACTTC
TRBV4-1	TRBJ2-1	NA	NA	CASSQDLWWHPAF	TGCGCCAGCAGCCAAGATCTATGGTGGCACCCGGCCTTC
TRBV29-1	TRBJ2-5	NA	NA	CSEAGNRGETQYF	TGCAGCGAAGCGGGGAACAGGGGGGAGACCCAGTACTTC
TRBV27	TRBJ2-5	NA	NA	CATADLQQTQYF	TGTGCAACAGCAGATCTCCAGCAGACCCAGTACTTC
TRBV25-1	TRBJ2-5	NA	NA	CASSDPGVGETQYF	TGTGCCAGCAGTGACCCGGGGGTTGGGGAGACCCAGTACTTC